One and the same sample provided the 21 T cell receptor beta chains below, sequenced in a study of regulatory T cells in long-lasting Graves disease. Time point here: newly diagnosed GD, antithyroid drugs for less than 3 months. TCR sequences were obtained from RNA taken from PBMCs. Construction of the TCR beta libraries employed iRepertoire HTBI primers in conjunction with Arm-PCR of CDR3 regions. TCRdb itself ran the multiplex PCR reads through MiXCR, one entry per CDR3 protein. This sample has hundreds of thousands of distinct CDR3 sequences; roughly 15% occur once, and the top ten carry 9.5% to 12%. This sample was shared with a second study, whose subject was T cells in Graves' hyperthyroidism and ophthalmopathy.

The source was peripheral blood mononuclear cells (PBMCs), collected at new diagnosis, from a patient treated with antithyroid drugs. The receptors here all came from a woman aged 25 to 39 with Graves disease.

The table lists this clonotype with many counts. The V gene is TRBV11-2, the J gene TRBJ2-7, with D perhaps matching TRBD2 (6 bases). This CDR3 comprises 15 residues. Germline CDR1 SGHAT, CDR2 FQNNGV. V lost 0 bases and J 0 bases, leaving 9 bases between the germline ends. The CDR3 DNA follows: TGTGCCAGCAGCTTAGAGGCGGACTACTCCTACGAGCAGTACTTC. Residues: CASSLEADYSYEQYF.

The sample holds many counts of this clonotype. The chain carries TRBV7-2 and TRBJ2-5, with D uncertain. The V gene lost 5 bases and the J gene lost 3 bases, with 10 bases spanning the gap. Germline V gene data show CDR1 as SGHTA and CDR2 as FQGNSA. This CDR3 has 13 amino acids. The CDR3 protein is CASSTSRKETQYF. CDR3 DNA sequence: TGTGCCAGCAGCACAAGTCGGAAAGAGACCCAGTACTTC.

The genes are TRBV27 and TRBJ2-1; TRBD1 matches 10 bases. V dropped 3 bases and J dropped 7; count of bases not matched to a gene: 6. The CDR3 extends over 15 amino acids. Germline V gene sequence: CDR1 MNHEY, CDR2 SMNVEV (reference sequence). CDR3 in amino acids: CASSLWDRGSNEQFF. Written as DNA, the CDR3 is TGTGCCAGCAGTTTGTGGGACAGGGGCTCGAATGAGCAGTTCTTC.

The table lists this clonotype with many counts. The gene calls are TRBV10-3 and TRBJ2-3, with TRBD2 as a possible D gene (6 bases). Germline V CDR1 and CDR2: ENHRY, SYGVKD. The CDR3 totals 15 residues. V lost 1 base and J lost 2, with 10 bases in between. CDR3 in DNA: TGTGCCATCAGTGAGTTGGAGGGGCCCACAGATACGCAGTATTTT. Its protein is CAISELEGPTDTQYF.

A remark on this clonotype: One base separates it from a far larger clone, so it is likely a read error. The chain carries TRBV7-9 and TRBJ2-3, with 8 bases that match TRBD2. The last part of the DNA fits TRBJ2-7 better; the J call may be wrong. The germline V gene has CDR1 SEHNR and CDR2 FQNEAQ (reference sequence). This CDR3 has 19 amino acids. The CDR3 nucleotides are TGTGCCAGCAGCTTAGGGTTTGGCGGGGGGTCGAGCTCCTACAATGAGCAGTACTTC. Its translation is CASSLGFGGGSSSYNEQYF.

The sample holds many counts of this clonotype. V and J are TRBV12-5 and TRBJ2-1, with a weak D call TRBD2 (6 bases). Between the trimmed V and J ends, which lost 6 bases and 9 bases, there was a span of 21 bases. This CDR3 spans 15 amino acids. The V gene's germline CDR1 is LGHNT and CDR2 FRNRAP. The CDR3 bases are TGTGCTAGTGGCCCAGGGAATGTAGCGGTCGGTGAGCAGTTCTTC. Translation: CASGPGNVAVGEQFF.

This clonotype was picked up a small number of times. The CDR3 DNA follows: TGTGCCATCAGTGATACCGGGACTAGAGGGGACAATGAGCAGTTCTTC. Translation gives CAISDTGTRGDNEQFF. The chain recombines TRBV10-3 with TRBJ2-1; 8 nucleotides line up with TRBD2. The CDR3 consists of 16 residues. With 3 bases clipped from V and 5 bases from J, the junction kept 9 bases outside the gene matches. Germline loops: CDR1 ENHRY, CDR2 SYGVKD.

There are many counts of this clonotype. The J gene is TRBJ2-4, the V gene TRBV28; D perhaps matches TRBD1 (6 bases). The germline gives CDR1 MDHEN, CDR2 SYDVKM. The CDR3 totals 17 residues. Trimming removed 5 bases from V and 0 bases from J, with 17 bases in between. The CDR3 region has the DNA TGTGCCAGCAGTGGCCTCCGACAGGCTATAGCCAAAAACATTCAGTACTTC. Protein: CASSGLRQAIAKNIQYF.

This clonotype was observed many times. The rearrangement joins TRBV4-2 to TRBJ1-1; TRBD1 might be the D (5 bases). There are 16 residues in the CDR3. Looked up from germline, CDR1 is LGHNA and CDR2 is YNFKEQ. Trimming took off 4 bases at V and 11 bases at J, with 26 bases between the two ends. The CDR3 loop is CASSRASIPGAVAAFF. The DNA of the CDR3 is TGTGCCAGCAGCCGGGCTTCCATCCCCGGGGCCGTGGCGGCTTTCTTT.

This clonotype was seen a handful of times. The J gene is TRBJ2-7, the V gene TRBV20-1; no definite D call. The CDR3 loop spans 13 amino acids. Germline-derived CDR1 and CDR2 are DFQATT and SNEGSKA (reference sequence). With 3 bases removed from V and 3 bases from J, the gap between germline ends came to 12 bases. The CDR3 DNA follows: TGCAGTGCTAGGGTACACAAAGACTACGAGCAGTACTTC. Translated: CSARVHKDYEQYF.

This clonotype was recorded a few times. The V gene is TRBV15, the J gene TRBJ2-5; D is ambiguous. The CDR3 sequence is 13 residues long. CDR1 LNHNV and CDR2 YYDKDF come from the germline V gene (reference sequence). Trimming removed 5 bases at V and 0 bases at J, with 7 bases between. The CDR3 loop is CATSPSNQETQYF. CDR3 nucleotides: TGTGCCACCAGCCCGAGCAACCAAGAGACCCAGTACTTC.

This clonotype has only a few counts. V is TRBV10-2 and J is TRBJ2-3, with unresolved D. CDR1 and CDR2 (germline): WSHSY, SAAADI. V was trimmed by 4 bases and J by 0 bases, leaving 14 bases between them. The CDR3 is 16 residues long. As DNA, the CDR3 is TGCGCCAGCAGTGGGTCGGCCTACTCTAGCACAGATACGCAGTATTTT. This codes for CASSGSAYSSTDTQYF.

The rearrangement links TRBV20-1 to TRBJ1-2; unclear D gene. The CDR3 has 15 amino acids. Germline values: CDR1 DFQATT, CDR2 SNEGSKA (reference sequence). The V end was cut by 1 base, the J end by 4 bases, with 16 bases between. The CDR3 bases are TGCAGTGCTAGAGGTACCGTGGCAGACACCTATGGCTACACCTTC. Its protein product is CSARGTVADTYGYTF.

There are many counts of this clonotype. The CDR3: CASSLRTNRHFNEQFF. The CDR3 bases are TGTGCCAGCAGCTTAAGAACTAACCGTCATTTCAATGAGCAGTTCTTC. The genes are TRBV7-2 and TRBJ2-1; no definite D call. Trimming took off 2 bases at V and 6 bases at J, with 17 bases between the two ends. This CDR3 is 16 amino acids long. CDR1 is SGHTA and CDR2 is FQGNSA in the germline V gene.

The chain has TRBV6-5 and TRBJ1-3; D perhaps matches TRBD1 (5 bases). This CDR3 comprises 15 residues. Germline loops: CDR1 MNHEY, CDR2 SVGAGI. V was shortened by 3 bases and J by 4 bases, with 13 bases between the two germline ends. CDR3 region: CASSYRVGRGNTIYF. Here the CDR3 DNA reads TGTGCCAGCAGTTATCGGGTGGGGCGCGGAAACACCATATATTTT.

Many counts were recorded for this clonotype. The gene calls are TRBV5-1 and TRBJ2-7; 7 bases match TRBD2. V lost 4 bases to trimming and J lost 6 bases; unmatched junction nucleotides: 16. Looked up from germline, CDR1 is SGHRS and CDR2 is YFSETQ. The CDR3 runs to 16 residues. CDR3 sequence: CASSPGNAGVPTEQYF. As DNA, the CDR3 is TGCGCCAGCAGCCCTGGAAACGCGGGAGTGCCAACCGAGCAGTACTTC.

This clonotype came up many times. The chain is built from TRBV2 and TRBJ2-2; the D gene is possibly TRBD2 (6 bases). Trimming stripped 1 base from V and 4 bases from J, with 13 bases between. CDR1 and CDR2 (germline): SNHLY, FYNNEI. This CDR3 region has 16 residues. The CDR3 sequence is CASSEGNRRGTGELFF. In DNA, the CDR3 is TGTGCCAGCAGTGAAGGGAACAGGAGGGGCACCGGGGAGCTGTTTTTT.

There are many counts of this clonotype. The chain employs TRBV28 and TRBJ1-1; D is undetermined. Germline V gene sequence: CDR1 MDHEN, CDR2 SYDVKM. The V end lost 7 bases, the J end lost 9 bases, and 12 bases lay between the germline ends. The length of the CDR3 is 11 residues. The CDR3 DNA is TGTGCCAGCACCTATCGACTCAAAGCTTTCTTT. It is translated as CASTYRLKAFF.

This clonotype was counted ten times or more. The genes are TRBV11-2 and TRBJ2-1; maybe TRBD1 (6 bases). The germline CDR1 and CDR2 sequences are SGHAT and FQNNGV. This CDR3 region has 15 residues. Trimming took off 5 bases at V and 3 bases at J, with 14 bases between the two ends. This CDR3 is CASSGGQPLYNEQFF. Written as DNA, the CDR3 is TGTGCCAGCAGCGGGGGCCAACCTCTCTACAATGAGCAGTTCTTC.

Points on this clonotype: Possible read error: a much larger clone is one base away. This chain connects TRBV28 to TRBJ2-1, with TRBD2 matching 8 bases. Unmatched junction bases numbered 11, after V lost 8 bases and J lost 5 bases. In germline, CDR1 is MDHEN, CDR2 SYDVKM. This CDR3 is built from 15 residues. DNA for the CDR3: TGTGCCAGCTTAGGCGGGAGGAACCGGGACAATGAGCAGTTCTTC. Its protein product is CASLGGRNRDNEQFF.

This chain joins TRBV5-1 and TRBJ2-5; D unresolved. Deletions cut 0 bases from V and 3 bases from J, with 9 bases between. Germline V gene data show CDR1 as SGHRS and CDR2 as YFSETQ. The CDR3 contains 14 residues. The CDR3 reads CASSLVFREETQYF. As DNA, the CDR3 is TGCGCCAGCAGCTTGGTTTTCCGGGAAGAGACCCAGTACTTC.